A selection of T cell receptor beta chains follows, all from one sample in a study of identical twins. TCRdb used MiXCR to reprocess the 5' RACE reads, holding one entry per CDR3 protein. The sample yields approximately 600,000 distinct CDR3 sequences, less than 9% seen once. These data were likewise used in another study, on yellow fever vaccine responses in identical twins.

Sequencing was carried out using PBMCs. The receptors derive from a woman under 30 in good health. The CDR3 runs from the conserved cysteine through the conserved F or W. D genes are given only for firm matches. Expanded clones are given a class, and other clones once, few, many or no size at all.

TRBD1 | few | TRBJ2-3 | TRBV5-1 | TGCGCCAGCAGCTTGGTACGACAGGGAATAAGGACAGATACGCAGTATTTT | CASSLVRQGIRTDTQYF
NA | NA | TRBJ2-3 | TRBV23-1 | TGCGCCAGCAGTCAATCCTGGGCAGGCCCCACAGATACGCAGTATTTT | CASSQSWAGPTDTQYF
TRBD1 | few | TRBJ1-4 | TRBV4-2 | TGTGCCAGCAGCCAGACCTTACAAGACAGGGCACACAATGAAAAACTGTTTTTT | CASSQTLQDRAHNEKLFF
NA | many | TRBJ2-2 | TRBV4-1 | TGCGCCAGCAGCCAAGAAAGACCAGGAGTACCCGGGGAGCTGTTTTTT | CASSQERPGVPGELFF
TRBD1 | many | TRBJ2-7 | TRBV5-6 | TGTGCCAGCAGCTTGGGAGGGGGCAGATACTCCCCCTACGAGCAGTACTTC | CASSLGGGRYSPYEQYF
TRBD1 | few | TRBJ2-3 | TRBV4-1 | TGCGCCAGCAGCCAACCGGGACAGGGGGCCTCGACAGATACGCAGTATTTT | CASSQPGQGASTDTQYF
TRBD1 | NA | TRBJ1-5 | TRBV7-9 | TGTGCCAGCAGCTTAGCGGGACAGACCAATCAGCCCCAGCATTTT | CASSLAGQTNQPQHF
TRBD2 | few | TRBJ2-1 | TRBV5-1 | TGCGCCAGCAGCAACGGGGGGGCCAGGAATGAGCAGTTCTTC | CASSNGGARNEQFF
NA | NA | TRBJ1-2 | TRBV11-2 | TGTGCCAGCAGCTTTTCGGCCTCGGGCCGAACGAGATTCGGCTACACCTTC | CASSFSASGRTRFGYTF
TRBD2 | NA | TRBJ2-7 | TRBV7-2 | TGTGCCAGCAGCTTAAGACTAGCGGGAATAGGCTACGAGCAGTACTTC | CASSLRLAGIGYEQYF
TRBD2 | NA | TRBJ2-3 | TRBV15 | TGTGCCACCAGCAGAGATATAGTAGCGGGGGTAGATACGCAGTATTTT | CATSRDIVAGVDTQYF
TRBD1 | NA | TRBJ1-6 | TRBV27 | TGTGCCAGCAGTCTCGGGACAGGGGGCGATTCACCCCTCCACTTT | CASSLGTGGDSPLHF
NA | few | TRBJ2-3 | TRBV5-1 | TGCGCCAGCAGCTTGGCCGCAGGGGCAGCAGATACGCAGTATTTT | CASSLAAGAADTQYF
TRBD1 | few | TRBJ2-1 | TRBV5-1 | TGCGCCAGCAGCTTGGTCGTGACAGGGGGCTTAGGAGGCAATGAGCAGTTCTTC | CASSLVVTGGLGGNEQFF
NA | many | TRBJ1-3 | TRBV6-1 | TGTGCCAGCAGTGATTCGGACAGCGCTTGGGACACCATATATTTT | CASSDSDSAWDTIYF
TRBD1 | NA | TRBJ2-7 | TRBV18 | TGTGCCAGCTCACCACCACTGGACAGGGGATCCTACGAGCAGTACTTC | CASSPPLDRGSYEQYF
NA | NA | TRBJ2-1 | TRBV13 | TGTGCCAGCAGCTCTCCCCCGGAGTCGGGAAAGGTTTTTAACAATGAGCAGTTCTTC | CASSSPPESGKVFNNEQFF
NA | many | TRBJ1-2 | TRBV28 | TGTGCCAGCAGTTTAATGGGGGCACCTAACTATGGCTACACCTTC | CASSLMGAPNYGYTF
TRBD2 | few | TRBJ2-3 | TRBV5-1 | TGCGCCAGCAGCCCGCGACTAGCGGAGATCCAGTCAGTCGTTATTTGGGATACGCAGTATTTT | CASSPRLAEIQSVVIWDTQYF
NA | NA | TRBJ1-1 | TRBV3-1 | TGTGCCAGCAGCCTCACAGAAACTGAAGCTTTCTTT | CASSLTETEAFF
TRBD2 | many | TRBJ2-7 | TRBV3-1 | TGTGCCAGTCGTCTTAGCGGGAGGGTATACGAGCAGTACTTC | CASRLSGRVYEQYF
NA | few | TRBJ1-4 | TRBV11-2 | TGTGCCAGCAGCTCGGAGATGACTAATGAAAAACTGTTTTTT | CASSSEMTNEKLFF